Shown below are 11 T cell receptor beta chains from a single sample sequenced in a study of T cell repertoires in cytomegalovirus infection. These TCRs' antigens remain unknown. TCRdb processed the reads anew with MiXCR; each CDR3 protein has one entry. The sample gives around 800,000 distinct CDR3 sequences, 30% to 35% of which show up once; around 12% is in the top ten. The material sequenced was cultured CD8+ T cells from PBMCs, taken from culture after CMV antigen stimulation. These receptors were taken from a human donor in good health (CMV status not recorded). Some clones in this sample may be carry-over from other donors' samples.

The genes are TRBV7-9 and TRBJ2-1; D not resolved. V was trimmed by 1 base and J by 0 bases, leaving 10 bases between them. The CDR3 spans 16 residues. CDR1 is SEHNR and CDR2 is FQNEAQ in the germline V gene (reference sequence). The CDR3 loop is CASSLVDKSSYNEQFF. CDR3 coding DNA: TGTGCCAGCAGCTTAGTTGATAAGAGCTCCTACAATGAGCAGTTCTTC. Combining the CDR3 with reference TRBV7-9 and TRBJ2-1 gives the whole variable domain DTGVSQNPRHKITKRGQNVTFRCDPISEHNRLYWYRQTLGQGPEFLTYFQNEAQLEKSRLLSDRFSAERPKGSFSTLEIQRTEQGDSAMYLCASSLVDKSSYNEQFFGPGTRLTVL.

The V and J genes are TRBV28 and TRBJ2-4; perhaps TRBD1 as D (5 bases). The germline V gene has CDR1 MDHEN and CDR2 SYDVKM. The CDR3 contains 16 residues. Trimming cost V 5 bases and J 0 bases, with 14 bases left between them. CDR3 amino acids: CASSTRTQVAKNIQYF. The CDR3 region has the DNA TGTGCCAGCAGTACGAGGACACAGGTAGCCAAAAACATTCAGTACTTC.

V gene TRBV7-9 combines with J gene TRBJ2-1; TRBD1 agrees at 9 bases. Germline-derived CDR1 and CDR2 are SEHNR and FQNEAQ (reference sequence). The CDR3 sequence is 16 residues long. The junction had 5 bases not matched to a gene; V was cut back by 0 bases and J by 5 bases. The CDR3: CASSLAGTGPNNEQFF. CDR3 DNA sequence: TGTGCCAGCAGCTTAGCCGGGACAGGGCCAAACAATGAGCAGTTCTTC. The full variable domain, completed using reference TRBV7-9 and TRBJ2-1, is DTGVSQNPRHKITKRGQNVTFRCDPISEHNRLYWYRQTLGQGPEFLTYFQNEAQLEKSRLLSDRFSAERPKGSFSTLEIQRTEQGDSAMYLCASSLAGTGPNNEQFFGPGTRLTVL.

Only a few counts were recorded for this clonotype. V usage is TRBV11-3 and J usage is TRBJ2-3, with TRBD2 matching 8 bases. The V segment lost 5 bases and the J segment 0 bases; nucleotides outside the gene matches: 4. The CDR3 totals 15 residues. CDR1 and CDR2 from the germline V gene are SGHNT and YENEEA. The CDR3: CASSRGGSSTDTQYF. Here the CDR3 DNA reads TGTGCCAGCAGCCGCGGGGGGTCTAGCACAGATACGCAGTATTTT.

This clonotype was counted many times. This chain uses TRBV7-2 with TRBJ2-3; 9 nucleotides match TRBD1. Trimming at V came to 5 bases and at J to 4 bases, leaving 7 bases not matched to a gene. The CDR3 runs to 15 residues. Germline loops: CDR1 SGHTA, CDR2 FQGNSA. The DNA for the CDR3 is TGTGCCAGCAGCCCCGGACAGGGGTGGTCAGATACGCAGTATTTT. It is translated as CASSPGQGWSDTQYF.

The chain links TRBV6-2 or TRBV6-3 to TRBJ1-3; the D gene is possibly TRBD1 (6 bases). Germline assignment: CDR1 MNHEY and CDR2 SVGEGT. This CDR3 is 14 amino acids long. V lost 6 bases to trimming and J lost 4 bases, with 13 bases between them. Here the CDR3 reads CASSGLQGGNTIYF. DNA of the CDR3: TGTGCCAGCAGCGGATTACAGGGCGGAAACACCATATATTTT.

V is TRBV6-6 and J is TRBJ2-5, with a weak D call TRBD2 (5 bases). Germline V gene data show CDR1 as MNHNY and CDR2 as SVGAGI (reference sequence). The ends were cut back, 0 bases at V and 5 bases at J, with 13 bases in the middle. The CDR3 is 15 residues long. Here the CDR3 DNA reads TGTGCCAGCAGTTACTCGCCCGGGGTGTTGGAGACCCAGTACTTC. Residues: CASSYSPGVLETQYF.

The rearrangement joins TRBV27 to TRBJ2-7; 8 nucleotides agree with TRBD1. The length of the CDR3 is 15 residues. In germline, CDR1 is MNHEY, CDR2 SMNVEV (reference sequence). V shed 5 bases, J shed 0 bases, and the junction held 6 bases outside the gene matches. Here the CDR3 DNA reads TGTGCCAGCAGTCCCGGACAGGGTCGCTCCTACGAGCAGTACGTC. This translates into CASSPGQGRSYEQYV.

This clonotype was counted at least ten times. This rearrangement joins TRBV7-2 to TRBJ2-5; 9 bases align to TRBD2. CDR3 length equals 16 residues. Trimming cost V 3 bases and J 0 bases; bases outside gene matches: 5. The V gene's germline CDR1 is SGHTA and CDR2 FQGNSA. This CDR3 reads CASSFELAGNQETQYF. In DNA form, the CDR3 reads TGTGCCAGCAGCTTTGAGCTAGCGGGGAACCAAGAGACCCAGTACTTC.

This clonotype appeared a few times. The chain carries TRBV2 and TRBJ1-1, with D possibly being TRBD1 (6 bases). In germline, CDR1 is SNHLY, CDR2 FYNNEI. The V end was cut by 2 bases, the J end by 4 bases, with 17 bases between. The CDR3 extends over 16 amino acids. CDR3 residues: CASSESRDISSTEAFF. CDR3 bases: TGTGCCAGCAGTGAATCCCGGGACATATCGTCCACTGAAGCTTTCTTT.

CDR3 loop: CASSLGQGLWANVLTF. CDR3 nucleotides: TGCGCCAGCAGCTTGGGACAGGGACTTTGGGCCAACGTCCTGACTTTC. The J gene is TRBJ2-6, the V gene TRBV5-1; TRBD1 is a possible D gene (7 bases). There are 16 residues in the CDR3. Trimming pared 0 bases from V and 5 bases from J, leaving 12 bases between. Germline CDR1 and CDR2: SGHRS and YFSETQ.